This T cell receptor beta chain was obtained from a study of shared clonotypes between healthy human individuals. General observations from the study: On the whole, naive subsets had larger estimated richness than memory subsets had. Represented genetic and exposure-history diversity was restricted by having few donors.

Germline-derived CDR1 and CDR2 are LNHDA and SQIVND (reference sequence). The V and J ends lost 7 bases and 2 bases respectively, with 9 bases between them. The CDR3 sequence is 13 residues long. About this clone itself: Its antigen is undetermined.

Running of the assay took place at deep level. Every immunoSEQ plate was one replicate of a subset's evenly spread DNA. Sequencing was performed with immunoSEQ multiplex PCR; in TCRdb, only in-frame clones are kept and a portion is missing. The sample lists nearly 1,000,000 clones, roughly 72% occurring once. The chain carries TRBV19 and TRBJ1-5; D uncertain. The receptor was isolated from a young man in good health. The material sequenced was memory CD4+ T cells sorted from blood. Specified subset: CD45RA-negative fraction. The CDR3 region has the DNA TGTGCCAGTATAGGACGTGGCAATCAGCCCCAGCATTTT. Translation: CASIGRGNQPQHF.